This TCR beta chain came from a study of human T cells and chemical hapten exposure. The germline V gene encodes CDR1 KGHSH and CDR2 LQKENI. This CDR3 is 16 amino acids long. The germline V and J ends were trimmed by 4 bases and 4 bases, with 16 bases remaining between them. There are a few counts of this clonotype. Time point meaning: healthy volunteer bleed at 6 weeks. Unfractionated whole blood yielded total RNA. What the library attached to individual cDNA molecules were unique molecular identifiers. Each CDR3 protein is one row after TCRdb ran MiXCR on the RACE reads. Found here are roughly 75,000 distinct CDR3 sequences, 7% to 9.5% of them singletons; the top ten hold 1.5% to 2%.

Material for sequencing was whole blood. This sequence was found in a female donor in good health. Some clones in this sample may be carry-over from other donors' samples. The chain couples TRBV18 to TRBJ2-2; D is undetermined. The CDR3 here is CASSLLASGGTGELFF. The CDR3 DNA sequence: TGTGCCAGCTCACTGCTCGCATCTGGCGGCACCGGGGAGCTGTTTTTT.